The entry below describes one TCR beta chain. The CDR3 runs to 13 residues. Germline loops: CDR1 SGHRS, CDR2 YFSETQ. V lost 0 bases and J 4 bases, leaving 8 bases between the germline ends. These data come from a study of blood T cell repertoires in COVID-19. Data came from immunoSEQ multiplex PCR; TCRdb stores just in-frame clones and leaves some out. The data contain approximately 93,000 clones, approximately 79% of them singletons. The origin of this receptor is a man between 65 and 80 years old with COVID-19, enrolled during active disease. The material sequenced was peripheral blood. V usage is TRBV5-1 and J usage is TRBJ2-7; D might be TRBD1 (5 bases). CDR3 amino acids: CASSLAPGYEQYF. The CDR3, as DNA: TGCGCCAGCAGCTTGGCCCCAGGGTACGAGCAGTACTTC.